This entry lists 30 T cell receptor beta chains sequenced from one sample in a study of T cell responses to AZD1222 COVID-19 vaccine. Using immunoSEQ multiplex PCR, the repertoire was profiled, and TCRdb retains in-frame clones only, with some absent. This sample has 100,000 to 150,000 clones, with over 90% found just once. The sequenced sample was peripheral blood, obtained on day 0 of AZD1222 vaccination. All receptors come from an adult in good health.

The V gene is TRBV7-9, the J gene TRBJ2-3; 9 nucleotides agree with TRBD2. The CDR3 runs to 15 residues. The germline CDR1 and CDR2 sequences are SEHNR and FQNEAQ (reference sequence). Losses at the gene ends were 0 bases for V and 14 bases for J; bases not matched to a gene: 12. CDR3 region: CASSLAEASGKMRYF. The CDR3 coding sequence is TGTGCCAGCAGCTTAGCGGAGGCTAGCGGGAAGATGAGGTATTTT.

The chain links TRBV6-5 to TRBJ2-2; D is unresolved. V was cut by 2 bases and J by 0 bases, with 4 bases left in between. CDR1 and CDR2 from the germline V gene are MNHEY and SVGAGI. The CDR3 runs 14 residues. The DNA for the CDR3 is TGTGCCAGCAGTTACACCCCGAACACCGGGGAGCTGTTTTTT. Translation gives CASSYTPNTGELFF.

This clone is judged medium-sized. The chain couples TRBV25-1 to TRBJ2-1; TRBD2 matches 8 bases. Germline lookup yields CDR1 MGHDK and CDR2 SYGVNS. J was trimmed by 2 bases and V by 3 bases; bases with no gene match: 0. CDR3 size: 14 residues. This CDR3 reads CASSDSGTYNEQFF. CDR3 DNA sequence: TGTGCCAGCAGTGATAGCGGGACCTACAATGAGCAGTTCTTC.

This chain uses TRBV5-1 with TRBJ1-6; 8 positions match TRBD1. The germline V gene has CDR1 SGHRS and CDR2 YFSETQ. This CDR3 contains 14 residues. J was trimmed by 7 bases and V by 7 bases; bases with no gene match: 7. In DNA, the CDR3 is TGCGCCAGCTTCGTTGGACAGGGCAATTCACCCCTCCACTTT. This sequence encodes CASFVGQGNSPLHF.

J is TRBJ1-2 and V is TRBV6-5, with D possibly being TRBD1 (6 bases). Looked up from germline, CDR1 is MNHEY and CDR2 is SVGAGI. V was cut by 6 bases and J by 5 bases, with 16 bases left in between. The CDR3 is 14 residues long. Here the CDR3 DNA reads TGTGCCAGCAGCCAAACACAGGGAACTTATGGCTACACCTTC. Its protein product is CASSQTQGTYGYTF.

The chain couples TRBV27 to TRBJ1-1; TRBD1 aligns across 7 bases. CDR3 length: 15 amino acids. Germline CDR1 reads MNHEY; CDR2 reads SMNVEV (reference sequence). Losses at the gene ends were 5 bases for V and 1 base for J; bases not matched to a gene: 7. The CDR3 sequence: CASSPQWTGNTEAFF. DNA for the CDR3: TGTGCCAGCAGTCCCCAATGGACAGGGAACACTGAAGCTTTCTTT.

The genes are TRBV3-1 (or the pseudogene TRBV3-2) and TRBJ2-1, with D uncertain. This CDR3 has 14 amino acids. Germline V gene data show CDR1 as LGHDT and CDR2 as YNNKEL (reference sequence). V shed 4 bases and J shed 5 bases, with 12 bases lying between them. CDR3 DNA: TGTGCCAGCAGCCTGAAGGGTGGGGACAATGAGCAGTTCTTC. Amino acids: CASSLKGGDNEQFF.

The rearrangement joins TRBV5-6 to TRBJ2-7; D is perhaps TRBD1 (7 bases). Germline lookup yields CDR1 SGHDT and CDR2 YYEEEE. The length of the CDR3 is 16 residues. With 2 bases removed from V and 3 bases from J, the gap between germline ends came to 18 bases. CDR3 in amino acids: CASSLPQGGVSYEQYF. In DNA, the CDR3 is TGTGCCAGCAGCTTACCCCAGGGGGGTGTGAGCTACGAGCAGTACTTC.

The V gene is TRBV28, the J gene TRBJ1-2; D remains ambiguous. Trimming pared 4 bases from V and 0 bases from J, leaving 15 bases between. The germline V gene encodes CDR1 MDHEN and CDR2 SYDVKM. The CDR3 sequence is 16 residues long. As DNA, the CDR3 is TGTGCCAGCAGTTGGGCCGACGTACCGTCTAACTATGGCTACACCTTC. It translates to CASSWADVPSNYGYTF.

The rearrangement uses TRBV19 and TRBJ2-5; no clear D. Germline CDR1 LNHDA, CDR2 SQIVND (reference sequence). V was shortened by 5 bases and J by 5 bases, with 18 bases between the two germline ends. CDR3 size: 15 residues. The CDR3 protein is CASSDPGFVRETQYF. Here the CDR3 DNA reads TGTGCCAGTAGTGACCCCGGGTTCGTTCGGGAGACCCAGTACTTC.

The rearrangement joins TRBV28 to TRBJ1-2; TRBD1 matches at 8 bases. Germline assignment: CDR1 MDHEN and CDR2 SYDVKM. CDR3 length: 13 amino acids. J gave up 5 bases and V 5 bases, and 4 bases lay outside the gene matches. This chain's CDR3 is CASSATGDYGYTF. The CDR3 DNA follows: TGTGCCAGCAGTGCGACAGGGGATTATGGCTACACCTTC.

The chain recombines TRBV5-4 with TRBJ2-7; D is possibly TRBD1 (5 bases). This CDR3 spans 14 amino acids. Germline CDR1 is SGHNT and CDR2 is YYREEE (reference sequence). Trimming pared 0 bases from V and 6 bases from J, leaving 13 bases between. This CDR3 reads CASSLDGPGIEQYF. The CDR3 DNA is TGTGCCAGCAGCTTGGACGGTCCAGGGATCGAGCAGTACTTC.

The chain uses TRBV12-5 and TRBJ1-2, with TRBD1 matching over 9 bases. CDR1 and CDR2 from the germline V gene are LGHNT and FRNRAP. The CDR3 has 14 amino acids. The J segment lost 7 bases and the V segment lost 0 bases, leaving 3 bases of the junction unmatched. CDR3 bases: TGTGCTAGTGGTTTGGTAGGGACAGGGAGTGGCTACACCTTC. Translated, it gives CASGLVGTGSGYTF. Full variable domain (remainder filled in from reference TRBV12-5 and TRBJ1-2): DARVTQTPRHKVTEMGQEVTMRCQPILGHNTVFWYRQTMMQGLELLAYFRNRAPLDDSGMPKDRFSAEMPDATLATLKIQPSEPRDSAVYFCASGLVGTGSGYTFGSGTRLTVV.

This chain connects TRBV4-2 to TRBJ2-6; TRBD2 is a possible D gene (6 bases). The germline V gene encodes CDR1 LGHNA and CDR2 YNFKEQ. The CDR3 extends over 16 amino acids. The V and J ends lost 0 bases and 1 base respectively, with 7 bases between them. The CDR3 loop reads CASSQDRGSGANVLTF. CDR3 in DNA: TGTGCCAGCAGCCAAGATCGGGGGTCTGGGGCCAACGTCCTGACTTTC.

This chain joins TRBV19 and TRBJ2-5; D might be TRBD1 (5 bases). CDR3 size: 14 residues. Germline CDR1 is LNHDA and CDR2 is SQIVND (reference sequence). Trimming took off 7 bases at V and 0 bases at J, with 12 bases between the two ends. CDR3 sequence (DNA): TGTGCCAGTACCTCCCCAGGGTACCAAGAGACCCAGTACTTC. Its protein is CASTSPGYQETQYF.

The chain carries TRBV7-9 and TRBJ2-1; TRBD2 matches at 8 bases. This CDR3 region has 14 residues. V lost 4 bases to trimming and J lost 5 bases; unmatched junction nucleotides: 4. Germline CDR1 is SEHNR and CDR2 is FQNEAQ (reference sequence). CDR3 in DNA: TGTGCCAGCAGCTCCCGCGGGGGGAACAATGAGCAGTTCTTC. Translation gives CASSSRGGNNEQFF. Full variable domain (outside the CDR3, taken from reference TRBV7-9 and TRBJ2-1): DTGVSQNPRHKITKRGQNVTFRCDPISEHNRLYWYRQTLGQGPEFLTYFQNEAQLEKSRLLSDRFSAERPKGSFSTLEIQRTEQGDSAMYLCASSSRGGNNEQFFGPGTRLTVL.

CDR3 amino acids: CASSHTWGTEAFF. The CDR3 nucleotides are TGTGCCAGTAGTCATACCTGGGGGACTGAAGCTTTCTTT. The J gene is TRBJ1-1, the V gene TRBV19, with D maybe TRBD1 (5 bases). The V and J ends lost 5 bases and 5 bases respectively, with 12 bases between them. The CDR3 is 13 residues long. Germline assignment: CDR1 LNHDA and CDR2 SQIVND (reference sequence).

V gene TRBV6-6 combines with J gene TRBJ1-3, with no clear D. V was cut by 7 bases and J by 4 bases, with 8 bases left in between. Germline assignment: CDR1 MNHNY and CDR2 SVGAGI (reference sequence). There are 12 residues in the CDR3. The CDR3 reads CASKPGGNTIYF. In DNA form, the CDR3 reads TGTGCCAGCAAGCCAGGAGGAAACACCATATATTTT.

This clone was seen many times. The rearrangement joins TRBV30 to TRBJ1-6, with D hard to call. CDR3 length equals 13 residues. Germline assignment: CDR1 GTSNPN and CDR2 SVGIG (reference sequence). Trimming cost V 6 bases and J 2 bases, with 8 bases left between them. The chain's CDR3 is CACLRTYNSPLHF. Here the CDR3 DNA reads TGTGCCTGTTTAAGGACCTATAATTCACCCCTCCACTTT.

The chain combines TRBV6-5 with TRBJ2-5; TRBD1 matches at 10 bases. Germline V gene sequence: CDR1 MNHEY, CDR2 SVGAGI. The CDR3 is 15 residues long. The V and J ends lost 6 bases and 5 bases, in that order; junction bases with no gene match: 9. The CDR3 DNA reads TGTGCCAGCAGACGTCGACAGGGGGCGGACGAGACCCAGTACTTC. Its translation: CASRRRQGADETQYF.

CDR3 sequence reads: CASSAGLAGSYEQYF. The CDR3 bases are TGTGCCAGCAGCGCGGGACTAGCGGGAAGCTACGAGCAGTACTTC. V and J are TRBV9 and TRBJ2-7, with 13 bases identical to TRBD2. The V and J ends lost 3 bases and 3 bases, in that order; junction bases with no gene match: 3. This CDR3 is built from 15 residues. Germline-derived CDR1 and CDR2 are SGDLS and YYNGEE.

The chain uses TRBV19 and TRBJ1-6; a possible D gene is TRBD1 (5 bases). The CDR3 is 17 residues long. The germline V gene has CDR1 LNHDA and CDR2 SQIVND (reference sequence). V was clipped by 5 bases and J by 6 bases, with 20 bases between them. The CDR3 coding sequence is TGTGCCAGTAGTGCTTCATTCACTAGGGGCCTTAATTCACCCCTCCACTTT. This gives the protein CASSASFTRGLNSPLHF.

The chain uses TRBV7-8 and TRBJ1-1, with D possibly being TRBD1 (5 bases). Trimming took off 4 bases at V and 1 base at J, with 7 bases between the two ends. Germline V gene data show CDR1 as SGHVS and CDR2 as FQNEAQ. CDR3 size: 13 residues. The CDR3 region has the DNA TGTGCCAGCAGCTGGGGGGGGAACACTGAAGCTTTCTTT. Amino acid sequence: CASSWGGNTEAFF.

CDR3 nucleotides: TGTGCCAGCAGTGAACAGGGAACTGGGGCCAACGTCCTGACTTTC. It codes for CASSEQGTGANVLTF. The chain carries TRBV6-1 and TRBJ2-6, with D perhaps matching TRBD1 (5 bases). CDR1 and CDR2 from the germline V gene are MNHNS and SASEGT. V was clipped by 2 bases and J by 2 bases, with 7 bases between them. This CDR3 comprises 15 residues.

The chain employs TRBV5-1 and TRBJ2-2; D perhaps matches TRBD2 (5 bases). V lost 0 bases to trimming and J lost 4 bases, with 7 bases between them. Germline CDR1 reads SGHRS; CDR2 reads YFSETQ. This CDR3 has 14 residues. In DNA form, the CDR3 reads TGCGCCAGCAGCTTGGCCGGGATCACCGGGGAGCTGTTTTTT. This translates into CASSLAGITGELFF.

This chain connects TRBV6-5 to TRBJ1-5; possibly TRBD1 for D (5 bases). The CDR3 is 14 residues long. Looked up from germline, CDR1 is MNHEY and CDR2 is SVGAGI. V gave up 6 bases and J gave up 4 bases, with 13 bases separating them. In DNA form, the CDR3 reads TGTGCCAGCAGCCCAGATGAGGGGAATCAGCCCCAGCATTTT. This gives the protein CASSPDEGNQPQHF.

The chain joins TRBV5-1 to TRBJ1-1; 9 bases line up with TRBD1. CDR1 SGHRS and CDR2 YFSETQ come from the germline V gene. With V trimmed by 6 bases and J by 3 bases, 6 bases remained unmatched. The CDR3 runs 14 residues. In DNA, the CDR3 is TGCGCCAGCAACATGGGACAGGGACACACTGAAGCTTTCTTT. Its protein is CASNMGQGHTEAFF.

CDR3 coding DNA: TGTGCCAGCAGTTCCCAGGGGGCGAATCAGCCCCAGCATTTT. As protein: CASSSQGANQPQHF. The chain couples TRBV6-5 to TRBJ1-5; 8 bases are shared with TRBD1. CDR1 and CDR2 (germline): MNHEY, SVGAGI. V dropped 4 bases and J dropped 4; count of bases not matched to a gene: 3. This CDR3 has 14 residues.

The chain has TRBV5-8 and TRBJ1-6; tentative D call: TRBD1 (5 bases). This CDR3 is 17 amino acids long. Trimming removed 0 bases at V and 4 bases at J, with 14 bases between. The germline CDR1 and CDR2 sequences are SGHTS and YDEGEE. CDR3 DNA sequence: TGTGCCAGCAGCTTGGTTCGAGGGGTCACGTATAATTCACCCCTCCACTTT. Protein sequence: CASSLVRGVTYNSPLHF.

The rearrangement uses TRBV12-3 or TRBV12-4 and TRBJ1-5; no reliable D call. The CDR3 totals 13 residues. Trimming took 3 bases from V and 4 from J, leaving 7 bases between them. DNA for the CDR3: TGTGCCAGCAGTTTCGGATTTAATCAGCCCCAGCATTTT. Its translation is CASSFGFNQPQHF.